This TCR beta chain was profiled in a study of T cell clones after liver transplantation. Study at large: Pre-transplant mixed lymphocyte reactions yielded third-party-reactive TCRbeta sequences as comparators for graft-donor-reactive sequences.

TCRdb keeps only in-frame clones here, not all; method: immunoSEQ multiplex PCR. The data show tens of thousands of clones, roughly 80% seen once. This clone appeared a single time. CDR1 is MNHEY and CDR2 is SVGAGI in the germline V gene. With 5 bases removed from V and 1 base from J, the gap between germline ends came to 14 bases. The CDR3 consists of 15 residues. The specimen was CD4+ T cells from blood, collected at the 22-month timepoint. This sequence joins TRBV6-5 and TRBJ2-5; TRBD1 might be the D (6 bases). The receptor's source is a human patient who received a liver transplant. Some T cells may be the graft donor's. This chain's CDR3 is CASSRSGALQETQYF. The CDR3 DNA follows: TGTGCCAGCAGTAGGTCAGGGGCCCTCCAAGAGACCCAGTACTTC.